Shown below are 25 T cell receptor beta chains from a single sample sequenced in a study of CD8 T cells in ankylosing spondylitis (dated by TCRdb to 2017 to 2019). Overall study outcomes, separate from this receptor: Blood from ankylosing spondylitis patients appeared to be characterized by a TCR beta motif composed of under ten highly homologous amino acid variants.

The library was generated by 5' RACE. The run used an Illumina HiSeq 2500. TCRdb cleaned the public reads at Q25 with fastp, built clones with MiXCR and kept in-frame beta chains. CDR3 protein sequences are deduplicated, and each keeps its most common genes and DNA. In all, the sample holds over 450,000 distinct CDR3 sequences, and over 9.5% of those were seen once. The ten biggest clones cover about 6.8% of the sample. Antigens for these TCRs are unknown. The sample consisted of blood, either unsorted or a sorted T cell fraction (not recorded which). Source of these receptors: a male donor with ankylosing spondylitis.

The table lists this clonotype with many counts. The rearrangement uses TRBV20-1 and TRBJ2-7; D unclear. The V gene's germline CDR1 is DFQATT and CDR2 SNEGSKA (reference sequence). Trimming removed 5 bases at V and 3 bases at J, with 5 bases between. The CDR3 extends over 10 amino acids. The CDR3 DNA follows: TGCAGTGCTTCCATCTACGAGCAGTACTTC. It specifies CSASIYEQYF.

The rearrangement uses TRBV7-8 and TRBJ1-2; 7 nucleotides align to TRBD1. The germline CDR1 and CDR2 sequences are SGHVS and FQNEAQ. The CDR3 runs to 15 residues. J was trimmed by 6 bases and V by 5 bases; bases with no gene match: 12. The CDR3 is CASSQREGAGHGYTF. CDR3 DNA sequence: TGTGCCAGCAGCCAAAGGGAGGGGGCGGGTCATGGCTACACCTTC. Full variable domain (rest looked up from reference TRBV7-8 and TRBJ1-2): GAGVSQSPRYKVAKRGQDVALRCDPISGHVSLFWYQQALGQGPEFLTYFQNEAQLDKSGLPSDRFFAERPEGSVSTLKIQRTQQEDSAVYLCASSQREGAGHGYTFGSGTRLTVV.

The chain recombines TRBV5-5 with TRBJ2-5; 9 bases align to TRBD1. The germline gives CDR1 SGHKS, CDR2 YYEKEE (reference sequence). V dropped 4 bases and J dropped 4; count of bases not matched to a gene: 8. CDR3 size: 15 residues. This chain's CDR3 is CASSTGQGRGETQYF. The CDR3 bases are TGTGCCAGCAGCACCGGACAGGGGCGGGGAGAGACCCAGTACTTC.

This clonotype was counted a few times. This chain links TRBV24-1 with TRBJ2-5; D is perhaps TRBD1 (7 bases). Germline CDR1 and CDR2: KGHDR and SFDVKD. V lost 3 bases to trimming and J lost 1 base, with 11 bases between them. This CDR3 has 15 amino acids. CDR3: CATSDPRDSQETQYF. The CDR3 DNA sequence: TGTGCCACCAGTGATCCGCGGGACAGCCAAGAGACCCAGTACTTC.

As DNA, the CDR3 is TGTGCCAGCAGCTTGGGACAACAAACCGGGGAGCTGTTTTTT. This codes for CASSLGQQTGELFF. The rearrangement joins TRBV7-2 to TRBJ2-2; D possibly corresponds to TRBD1 (6 bases). Trimming removed 3 bases at V and 5 bases at J, with 10 bases between. The CDR3 totals 14 residues. Germline CDR1 reads SGHTA; CDR2 reads FQGNSA.

This clonotype was seen a handful of times. The chain uses TRBV5-1 and TRBJ1-2; 7 nucleotides agree with TRBD1. This CDR3 contains 13 residues. The germline V gene encodes CDR1 SGHRS and CDR2 YFSETQ. Trimming at V came to 4 bases and at J to 6 bases, leaving 6 bases not matched to a gene. CDR3 residues: CASSRGTEDGYTF. CDR3 sequence (DNA): TGCGCCAGCAGCCGCGGGACAGAGGATGGCTACACCTTC.

In its sample, this clonotype was seen a few times. The CDR3 DNA follows: TGCAGTGCCGACGTAGTAGGGAACACCGGGGAGCTGTTTTTT. Translation: CSADVVGNTGELFF. The rearrangement joins TRBV20-1 to TRBJ2-2; D uncertain. The CDR3 sequence is 14 residues long. Germline assignment: CDR1 DFQATT and CDR2 SNEGSKA (reference sequence). V was pared by 6 bases and J by 1 base, with 12 bases between.

This chain uses TRBV7-2 with TRBJ2-1; D may correspond to TRBD1 or TRBD2 (5 bases each). The CDR3 has 14 amino acids. Germline CDR1 is SGHTA and CDR2 is FQGNSA. Trimming stripped 2 bases from V and 8 bases from J, with 13 bases between. CDR3 sequence (DNA): TGTGCCAGCAGCTTAACCGGGGCTAGGGATGAGCAGTTCTTC. Protein: CASSLTGARDEQFF.

This clonotype appeared many times. This sequence joins TRBV10-3 and TRBJ2-5; TRBD2 agrees at 9 bases. CDR3 length equals 11 residues. Germline V lookup: CDR1 ENHRY, CDR2 SYGVKD. The V gene end was trimmed by 10 bases and the J gene end by 5 bases; junction bases not matched to a gene: 2. The DNA for the CDR3 is TGTGCCACTCTAGCGGGGGAGACCCAGTACTTC. This codes for CATLAGETQYF.

This clonotype came up many times. This chain links TRBV11-3 with TRBJ2-1; no definite D call. Germline V gives CDR1 SGHNT, CDR2 YENEEA. CDR3 size: 11 residues. The V gene lost 5 bases and the J gene lost 7 bases, with 6 bases spanning the gap. In DNA, the CDR3 is TGTGCCAGCAGCCCGCGTAATGAGCAGTTCTTC. This gives the protein CASSPRNEQFF.

This clonotype was found a few times. V is TRBV12-3 or TRBV12-4 and J is TRBJ2-6, with D unresolved. V shed 1 base and J shed 3 bases, with 4 bases lying between them. The CDR3 has 14 residues. DNA for the CDR3: TGTGCCAGCAGTTTAGACATTGGGGCCAACGTCCTGACTTTC. As protein: CASSLDIGANVLTF.

This clonotype was observed many times. V and J are TRBV20-1 and TRBJ2-3; 13 bases match TRBD2. The CDR3 is 15 amino acids. Germline-derived CDR1 and CDR2 are DFQATT and SNEGSKA (reference sequence). J gave up 2 bases and V 6 bases, and 5 bases lay outside the gene matches. CDR3 in amino acids: CSAGGTSGVTDTQYF. The CDR3 DNA reads TGCAGTGCGGGCGGGACTAGCGGGGTCACAGATACGCAGTATTTT.

This clonotype was observed at least ten times. This sequence joins TRBV20-1 and TRBJ2-7; 9 positions agree with TRBD1. The CDR3 has 12 residues. CDR1 DFQATT and CDR2 SNEGSKA come from the germline V gene (reference sequence). J lost 3 bases, V lost 5 bases, and 2 bases had no gene match. The CDR3 protein is CSAQDRGYEQYF. The DNA of the CDR3 is TGCAGTGCTCAGGACAGGGGCTACGAGCAGTACTTC.

This clonotype was counted at least ten times. The V gene is TRBV24-1, the J gene TRBJ1-5; D is possibly TRBD1 (6 bases). This CDR3 comprises 15 residues. Trimming left V 5 bases short and J 7 bases short, with 17 bases between. Per germline, CDR1 KGHDR and CDR2 SFDVKD. In nucleotides, the CDR3 is TGTGCCACCAGTGGCGGAGGCAGGGGACGGCAGCCCCAGCATTTT. The encoded protein is CATSGGGRGRQPQHF.

The chain carries TRBV9 and TRBJ2-7; 7 bases map to TRBD1. Losses at the gene ends were 3 bases for V and 3 bases for J; bases not matched to a gene: 6. Germline V gene lookup returns CDR1 SGDLS and CDR2 YYNGEE. This CDR3 spans 14 amino acids. The CDR3 sequence is CASSGPTGFYEQYV. The CDR3, as DNA: TGTGCCAGCAGCGGACCGACAGGGTTCTACGAGCAGTACGTC.

This clonotype was seen a handful of times. The rearrangement links TRBV5-8 to TRBJ1-1; the match to TRBD1 covers 8 bases. Trimming cost V 4 bases and J 1 base; bases outside gene matches: 9. This CDR3 comprises 16 residues. Per germline, CDR1 SGHTS and CDR2 YDEGEE. CDR3 coding DNA: TGTGCCAGCAGCCGACTACCGGGACAGGCGAACACTGAAGCTTTCTTT. This gives the protein CASSRLPGQANTEAFF.

This clonotype was seen a handful of times. The chain couples TRBV5-1 to TRBJ2-3, with D unresolved. The germline V and J ends were trimmed by 4 bases and 5 bases, with 11 bases remaining between them. Germline CDR1 is SGHRS and CDR2 is YFSETQ. The CDR3 runs to 13 residues. For the CDR3, the DNA is TGCGCCAGCAGCCCCGTAGAGAAAGATACGCAGTATTTT. It is translated as CASSPVEKDTQYF.

The chain links TRBV20-1 to TRBJ2-7; 9 bases match TRBD1. The J segment lost 3 bases and the V segment lost 6 bases, leaving 9 bases of the junction unmatched. The CDR3 runs to 14 residues. Germline assignment: CDR1 DFQATT and CDR2 SNEGSKA (reference sequence). DNA of the CDR3: TGCAGTGCCCTGGGACAGGGTGACGACTACGAGCAGTACTTC. Encoded protein: CSALGQGDDYEQYF.

This clonotype was seen a few times. This chain joins TRBV9 and TRBJ2-1, with no clear D. Germline V gene lookup returns CDR1 SGDLS and CDR2 YYNGEE. V dropped 6 bases and J dropped 2 bases, with 18 bases sitting between them. This CDR3 is 16 amino acids long. DNA for the CDR3: TGTGCCAGCACCCCATCGGTAATCAATCCCTACAATGAGCAGTTCTTC. Translation gives CASTPSVINPYNEQFF.

The chain recombines TRBV5-1 with TRBJ2-4; D is uncertain. The CDR3 runs 15 residues. The V gene lost 0 bases and the J gene lost 0 bases, with 7 bases spanning the gap. Germline assignment: CDR1 SGHRS and CDR2 YFSETQ. CDR3 sequence reads: CASSLEAVAKNIQYF. The CDR3 DNA reads TGCGCCAGCAGCTTGGAAGCCGTAGCCAAAAACATTCAGTACTTC.

The chain has TRBV10-3 and TRBJ2-7; 8 nucleotides align to TRBD2. Germline V lookup: CDR1 ENHRY, CDR2 SYGVKD. The CDR3 runs to 15 residues. J was trimmed by 0 bases and V by 5 bases; bases with no gene match: 6. CDR3 residues: CAISPSSGPSYEQYV. The CDR3 DNA sequence: TGTGCCATCAGTCCTTCTAGCGGGCCCTCCTACGAGCAGTACGTC.

V and J are TRBV20-1 and TRBJ2-1, with TRBD1 as a possible D gene (6 bases). Trimming took 4 bases from V and 8 from J, leaving 24 bases between them. Per the germline V gene, CDR1 is DFQATT and CDR2 is SNEGSKA (reference sequence). This CDR3 is 16 amino acids long. CDR3 DNA: TGCAGTGCTACTCCCGAGGGGGTCCCCAAAAGCCATGAGCAGTTCTTC. This gives the protein CSATPEGVPKSHEQFF.

The chain joins TRBV9 to TRBJ2-1, with 10 bases that match TRBD2. In germline, CDR1 is SGDLS, CDR2 YYNGEE. Trimming removed 0 bases from V and 8 bases from J; junction bases left unmatched: 5. The CDR3 totals 15 residues. The CDR3, as DNA: TGTGCCAGCAGCGTAGCTGCTAGCGGGAGAGATGAGCAGTTCTTC. This translates into CASSVAASGRDEQFF.

This clonotype was detected only a few times. This chain links TRBV3-1 with TRBJ1-5; TRBD1 matches 8 bases. Germline trimming cut 0 bases from V and 4 bases from J; bases unmatched to any gene: 5. Germline CDR1 LGHDT, CDR2 YNNKEL (reference sequence). The CDR3 extends over 16 amino acids. The DNA of the CDR3 is TGTGCCAGCAGCCAAGATCCCAGGGGGCCTAATCAGCCCCAGCATTTT. Encoded protein: CASSQDPRGPNQPQHF.

At least ten counts were recorded for this clonotype. This chain links TRBV20-1 with TRBJ1-5; D remains unclear. Trimming took 2 bases from V and 5 from J, leaving 13 bases between them. The germline CDR1 and CDR2 sequences are DFQATT and SNEGSKA (reference sequence). The CDR3 consists of 14 residues. The CDR3 bases are TGCAGTGCTAGAAGTCAGACCGATTATCAGCCCCAGCATTTT. Translating it yields CSARSQTDYQPQHF.